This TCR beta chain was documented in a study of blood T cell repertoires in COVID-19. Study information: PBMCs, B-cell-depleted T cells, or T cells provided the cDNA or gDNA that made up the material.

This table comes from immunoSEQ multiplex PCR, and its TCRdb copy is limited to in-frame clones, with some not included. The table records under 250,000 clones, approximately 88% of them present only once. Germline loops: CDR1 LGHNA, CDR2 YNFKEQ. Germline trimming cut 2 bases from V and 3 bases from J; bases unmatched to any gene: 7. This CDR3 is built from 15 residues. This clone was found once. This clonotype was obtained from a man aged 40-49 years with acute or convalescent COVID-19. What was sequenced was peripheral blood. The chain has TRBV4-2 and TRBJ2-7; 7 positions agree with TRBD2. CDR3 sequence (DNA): TGTGCCAGCAGCCAATCGGGGGAGGGCCGCTACGAGCAGTACTTC. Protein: CASSQSGEGRYEQYF.